Listed below are T cell receptor beta chains from one sample, sequenced in a study of blood T cell repertoires in COVID-19. Clones were read by immunoSEQ multiplex PCR, and TCRdb kept only the in-frame ones, dropping some. This table has 200,000 to 250,000 clones, about 87% appearing once. Sequencing used peripheral blood. The receptor source for this set is a man aged 65 to 85 with acute or convalescent COVID-19. CDR3s include the opening cysteine and the closing phenylalanine or tryptophan. The D gene is left open where the match is weak. Clone sizes are given selectively: once, few, many, or a class where the clone is expanded.

>.|TRBV2|.|TRBJ1-2
TGTGCCAGCAGTGACTTCGGGCAGGGGAGAGGCTACACCTTC
CASSDFGQGRGYTF
>TRBD2|TRBV5-1|.|TRBJ2-7
TGCGCCAGCAGCTCGGGACTAGCGGGAGAATACGAGCAGTACTTC
CASSSGLAGEYEQYF
>.|TRBV29-1|.|TRBJ2-1
TGCAGCGTTGAGGCTGCCACCAATGAGCAGTTCTTC
CSVEAATNEQFF
>.|TRBV7-9|.|TRBJ1-4
TGTGCCAGCAGCCAGGCGGGTTATGAAAAACTGTTTTTT
CASSQAGYEKLFF
>TRBD2|TRBV7-3|.|TRBJ2-1
TGTGCCAGCAGCCTCGGTGCGGGGGGTTGGACCTACAATGAGCAGTTCTTC
CASSLGAGGWTYNEQFF
>TRBD1|TRBV24-1|few|TRBJ1-2
TGTGCCACCAGTGATGCGGGACAGGCGAATGGCTACACCTTC
CATSDAGQANGYTF
>TRBD1|TRBV7-9|.|TRBJ2-2
TGTGCCAGCAACGGAGGACAGGGGGCCCCGTTGACCGGGGAGCTGTTTTTT
CASNGGQGAPLTGELFF
>.|TRBV28|.|TRBJ1-1
TGTGCCAGCAGTTTACATAGCCAGGGTAGGACTGAAGCTTTCTTT
CASSLHSQGRTEAFF
>.|TRBV6-1|.|TRBJ1-1
TGTGCCAGCAGTGAAGTTCCAGGGGCGGGAGCTTTCTTT
CASSEVPGAGAFF
>.|TRBV19|.|TRBJ2-4
TGTGCCAGTAGTAACCAACAGGGGGGGAAAAACATTCAGTACTTC
CASSNQQGGKNIQYF
>TRBD1|TRBV10-3|.|TRBJ2-5
TGTGCCATCAGTGACTTCGGGACAGGCCGCGAGACCCAGTACTTC
CAISDFGTGRETQYF
>.|TRBV10-3|.|TRBJ1-2
TGTGCCATCAGTGAGTCGAATGGACATGCGAGCTACACCTTC
CAISESNGHASYTF
>TRBD1|TRBV5-1|.|TRBJ2-3
TGCGCCAGCAATTCCGGGACAGGGGGGTATAGCACAGATACGCAGTATTTT
CASNSGTGGYSTDTQYF
>TRBD1|TRBV27|.|TRBJ2-7
TGTGCCAGCAGTTTACGCAGGGGGACCTACGAGCAGTACTTC
CASSLRRGTYEQYF
>.|TRBV6-1|.|TRBJ1-5
TGTGCCAGCAGTGATGGCAAAGCCCCGGGGCATTTT
CASSDGKAPGHF
>TRBD2|TRBV27|once|TRBJ2-7
TGTGCCAGCAGTTTAATGTCGATATCCGGGACTAGGGCGATCGAGCAGTACTTC
CASSLMSISGTRAIEQYF
>.|TRBV28|.|TRBJ1-1
TGTGCCAGCAGTTTACCACAGAACACTGAAGCTTTCTTT
CASSLPQNTEAFF
>.|TRBV12-3/TRBV12-4|.|TRBJ1-3
TGTGCCAGCAGTACTTCAAACACCATATATTTT
CASSTSNTIYF
>.|TRBV7-9|.|TRBJ1-1
TGTGCCAGCAGCTTAAGTCAGGGAGGGACTGAAGCTTTCTTT
CASSLSQGGTEAFF
>TRBD2|TRBV20-1|.|TRBJ2-7
TGCAGTGCTAGTCCTAGCGGGCCCTCCTACGAGCAGTACTTC
CSASPSGPSYEQYF
>.|TRBV15|.|TRBJ1-4
TGTGCCACCAGCAGAGTTGTGACAGCGAAAAATGAAAAACTGTTTTTT
CATSRVVTAKNEKLFF
>.|TRBV28|once|TRBJ2-7
TGTGCCAGCGGTCGCGGGACTGTCCCCTACGAGCAGTACTTC
CASGRGTVPYEQYF
>.|TRBV15|.|TRBJ2-4
TGTGCCACCAGCAGCAGGACAGCCTCAGCCAAAAACATTCAGTACTTC
CATSSRTASAKNIQYF
>TRBD2|TRBV5-5|.|TRBJ2-5
TGTGCCAGCAGCTTGACTAGCGGGAGTATCTTGGTAGAGACCCAGTACTTC
CASSLTSGSILVETQYF
>.|TRBV7-3|.|TRBJ1-1
TGTGCCAGCAGCTTAACAGGGGAAACTGAAGCTTTCTTT
CASSLTGETEAFF
>.|TRBV9|.|TRBJ1-1
TGTGCCAGCAGCGTAGCGGGGAACACTGAAGCTTTCTTT
CASSVAGNTEAFF
>TRBD1|TRBV5-1|.|TRBJ2-2
TGCGCCAGCAGCTTGTACGTCGGACAGGAGGACACCGGGGAGCTGTTTTTT
CASSLYVGQEDTGELFF
>TRBD1|TRBV19|.|TRBJ2-3
TGTGCCAGTAGTTTCGACAGGGGGCTGGGTGATACGCAGTATTTT
CASSFDRGLGDTQYF
>TRBD2|TRBV5-1|.|TRBJ2-1
TGCGCCAGCAGCCCGGCCCTAGCGGGAGGTTATTCCTACAATGAGCAGTTCTTC
CASSPALAGGYSYNEQFF
>TRBD2|TRBV7-3|few|TRBJ2-3
TGTGCCAGCAGCTTAACCAGCGGGAGTGGCACAGATACGCAGTATTTT
CASSLTSGSGTDTQYF
>.|TRBV3-1/TRBV3-2|.|TRBJ2-2
TGTGCCAGCAGCCAAATTGAGGGTACCGGGGAGCTGTTTTTT
CASSQIEGTGELFF
>.|TRBV10-3|.|TRBJ2-5
TGTGCCATCAGTCCCAGCCAAGAGACCCAGTACTTC
CAISPSQETQYF
>.|TRBV12-3/TRBV12-4|.|TRBJ2-7
TGTGCCAGCAGTCCAGCGCCCTACGAGCAGTACTTC
CASSPAPYEQYF
>TRBD2|TRBV5-1|.|TRBJ2-7
TGCGCCAGCAGCTTGGCTACTCCGGCTAGCGGGACTTACGAGCAGTACTTC
CASSLATPASGTYEQYF
>.|TRBV30|.|TRBJ1-5
TGTGCCTGGAACACCAATTCTCAGCCCCAGCATTTT
CAWNTNSQPQHF
>TRBD1|TRBV6-5|.|TRBJ1-5
TGTGCCAGCAGAGCGACAGGGAATAGCAATCAGCCCCAGCATTTT
CASRATGNSNQPQHF
>.|TRBV18|.|TRBJ1-5
TGTGCCAGCTCAGCTATCGGGCAGCCCCAGCATTTT
CASSAIGQPQHF
>TRBD2|TRBV9|.|TRBJ2-2
TGTGCCAGCAGTCTCGGGACTATCAACACCGGGGAGCTGTTTTTT
CASSLGTINTGELFF
>.|TRBV5-1|.|TRBJ1-1
TGCGCCAGCAGCCCCCCGCAGGGAGGCACTGAAGCTTTCTTT
CASSPPQGGTEAFF
>.|TRBV27|once|TRBJ1-1
TGTGCCAGCAGTTCCGGTGGAGGTGAAGGTGCTTTCTTT
CASSSGGGEGAFF